The 9 T cell receptor beta chains below were found in one sample sequenced in a study of OX40 agonist ivuxolimab in advanced cancers. Profiled with immunoSEQ multiplex PCR; TCRdb holds only in-frame clones, not every one. The sample lists over 55,000 clones; 90% to 95% were seen once. Sequenced material: CD4+ or CD8+ T cells sorted from blood, taken in a trial of the OX40 agonist ivuxolimab. The receptors were sampled from an adult with an advanced solid tumor such as melanoma, head and neck, liver or kidney cancer.

This rearrangement joins TRBV11-2 to TRBJ2-3; D perhaps matches TRBD2 (7 bases). CDR3 length equals 16 residues. The V end lost 2 bases, the J end lost 4 bases, and 16 bases lay between the germline ends. CDR1 is SGHAT and CDR2 is FQNNGV in the germline V gene. The CDR3: CASSLRAGAPSDTQYF. In DNA, the CDR3 is TGTGCCAGCAGCTTACGGGCGGGGGCCCCCTCAGATACGCAGTATTTT.

The chain uses TRBV6-5 and TRBJ1-4; unclear D gene. Germline values: CDR1 MNHEY, CDR2 SVGAGI. CDR3 length equals 13 residues. Trimming left V 2 bases short and J 5 bases short, with 6 bases between. This CDR3 reads CASSYRKNEKLFF. DNA for the CDR3: TGTGCCAGCAGTTACCGGAAGAATGAAAAACTGTTTTTT.

The chain joins TRBV6-6 to TRBJ2-7; D remains unclear. V was trimmed by 6 bases and J by 3 bases, leaving 6 bases between them. CDR3 size: 11 residues. Germline lookup yields CDR1 MNHNY and CDR2 SVGAGI (reference sequence). CDR3 sequence (DNA): TGTGCCAGCAGCTTCAGCTACGAGCAGTACTTC. Protein sequence: CASSFSYEQYF.

The chain carries TRBV27 and TRBJ1-5, with 8 bases identical to TRBD1. The CDR3 length is 15 residues. J was trimmed by 0 bases and V by 3 bases; bases with no gene match: 1. The germline V gene encodes CDR1 MNHEY and CDR2 SMNVEV (reference sequence). The CDR3 is CASSLTGDSNQPQHF. The CDR3 bases are TGTGCCAGCAGTTTGACAGGGGATAGCAATCAGCCCCAGCATTTT.

The rearrangement joins TRBV9 to TRBJ2-7; 10 positions match TRBD2. The germline CDR1 and CDR2 sequences are SGDLS and YYNGEE. The junction had 9 bases not matched to a gene; V was cut back by 4 bases and J by 5 bases. This CDR3 is 15 amino acids long. CDR3 in DNA: TGTGCCAGCAGCTCTGCTAGCGGGAGTGGCCACGAGCAGTACTTC. Translated, it gives CASSSASGSGHEQYF.

The chain couples TRBV5-6 to TRBJ2-7; a weak D match, TRBD1 (5 bases). The CDR3 length is 13 residues. From germline, CDR1 is SGHDT and CDR2 YYEEEE. V lost 4 bases, J lost 6 bases, and 14 bases lay in between. The CDR3 bases are TGTGCCAGCAGCCCCACAGGACCGCTCGAGCAGTACTTC. Protein: CASSPTGPLEQYF.

This rearrangement joins TRBV6-5 to TRBJ2-1; 12 bases align to TRBD2. The CDR3 length is 14 residues. Germline CDR1 MNHEY, CDR2 SVGAGI. V shed 6 bases, J shed 8 bases, and the junction held 5 bases outside the gene matches. This CDR3 is CASSLTSGSYEQFF. CDR3 in DNA: TGTGCCAGCAGCTTGACTAGCGGGAGCTATGAGCAGTTCTTC.

The chain is built from TRBV4-3 and TRBJ1-1; 7 bases match TRBD1. V was clipped by 0 bases and J by 1 base; unmatched bases: 5. The CDR3 loop spans 16 amino acids. Germline CDR1 reads LGHNA; CDR2 reads YSLEER. The CDR3 region has the DNA TGCGCCAGCAGCCAAGATCGGGGGACAGCGAACACTGAAGCTTTCTTT. Protein sequence: CASSQDRGTANTEAFF.

V and J are TRBV5-5 and TRBJ1-5; D remains unclear. Trimming removed 0 bases at V and 0 bases at J, with 7 bases between. Germline assignment: CDR1 SGHKS and CDR2 YYEKEE (reference sequence). The CDR3 totals 15 residues. CDR3 protein: CASSLGGYSNQPQHF. CDR3 nucleotide sequence: TGTGCCAGCAGCTTGGGCGGGTATAGCAATCAGCCCCAGCATTTT.